The clone carrying this T cell receptor beta chain was recorded a few times. Its target is unknown. Quantitative 5'-RACE with molecular barcodes generated TCR beta libraries. TCRdb fed the 5' RACE reads into MiXCR, producing one record per CDR3 protein. The sample holds a few hundred thousand distinct CDR3 sequences, 8% seen once. Germline lookup yields CDR1 MDHEN and CDR2 SYDVKM. The length of the CDR3 is 15 residues. V dropped 4 bases and J dropped 6 bases, with 15 bases sitting between them. The data originate from a study of CD8 T cells in ankylosing spondylitis. Study-wide results and limits: Roughly eight highly homologous variants formed a TCR beta motif that appeared characteristic of ankylosing spondylitis blood. Disease-associated clones were CD8+ and fairly uncommon in peripheral blood.

The sample comprised blood, either unsorted or a sorted T cell fraction (not recorded which). The rearrangement links TRBV28 to TRBJ1-4, with D possibly being TRBD1 (6 bases). This clonotype was sampled from a male donor with ankylosing spondylitis. The CDR3 DNA sequence: TGTGCCAGCAGTTCCGGACAGCGGGCTTATGAAAAACTGTTTTTT. It specifies CASSSGQRAYEKLFF.